A single sample is the source of the 19 T cell receptor beta chains below, sequenced in a study of blood T cells in healthy people across ages. Sample-barcoded 5' priming and a J-beta primer mix drove a second PCR of about 6 to 12 cycles. Via MiXCR, TCRdb re-called the 5' RACE reads, giving one row per CDR3 protein. The sample has hundreds of thousands of distinct CDR3 sequences, roughly 41% seen once. Sample: blood. The receptors were gathered from an elderly man in good health.

This clonotype appeared a few times. The chain is built from TRBV5-1 and TRBJ2-1; 8 nucleotides align to TRBD2. The J call is in doubt because the DNA end fits TRBJ2-7 better. Germline-derived CDR1 and CDR2 are SGHRS and YFSETQ. CDR3 size: 17 residues. The CDR3: CASTPFVSGVNYNEQYF. Written as DNA, the CDR3 is TGCGCCAGCACCCCTTTTGTTAGCGGGGTAAATTACAATGAGCAGTACTTC.

The chain uses TRBV5-1 and TRBJ2-3; tentative D call: TRBD2 (6 bases). Germline V gene lookup returns CDR1 SGHRS and CDR2 YFSETQ. The CDR3 runs 16 residues. With 0 bases removed from V and 0 bases from J, the gap between germline ends came to 11 bases. CDR3 protein: CASSLALGGSTDTQYF. The CDR3, as DNA: TGCGCCAGCAGCTTGGCCTTGGGGGGTAGCACAGATACGCAGTATTTT. The full variable domain, completed using reference TRBV5-1 and TRBJ2-3, is KAGVTQTPRYLIKTRGQQVTLSCSPISGHRSVSWYQQTPGQGLQFLFEYFSETQRNKGNFPGRFSGRQFSNSRSEMNVSTLELGDSALYLCASSLALGGSTDTQYFGPGTRLTVL.

The chain links TRBV6-2 or TRBV6-3 to TRBJ1-5; D is unresolved. Trimming pared 4 bases from V and 3 bases from J, leaving 13 bases between. Germline V gene lookup returns CDR1 MNHEY and CDR2 SVGEGT. This CDR3 contains 15 residues. For the CDR3, the DNA is TGTGCCAGCAGTTCTTTTTTCAACGACAATCAGCCCCAGCATTTT. Amino acids: CASSSFFNDNQPQHF.

The rearrangement joins TRBV28 to TRBJ2-3; 10 nucleotides line up with TRBD2. The CDR3 spans 16 residues. Per germline, CDR1 MDHEN and CDR2 SYDVKM. V trimming: 8 bases; J trimming: 2 bases; junction bases outside the gene matches: 10. CDR3 region: CASHPGSGGPTDTQYF. CDR3 bases: TGTGCCAGCCACCCAGGTAGCGGGGGGCCCACAGATACGCAGTATTTT. Full variable domain (missing parts from reference TRBV28 and TRBJ2-3): DVKVTQSSRYLVKRTGEKVFLECVQDMDHENMFWYRQDPGLGLRLIYFSYDVKMKEKGDIPEGYSVSREKKERFSLILESASTNQTSMYLCASHPGSGGPTDTQYFGPGTRLTVL.

The chain uses TRBV5-6 and TRBJ2-7, with D possibly TRBD1 on 6 matching bases. CDR1 is SGHDT and CDR2 is YYEEEE in the germline V gene. The V and J ends lost 0 bases and 0 bases respectively, with 19 bases between them. This CDR3 contains 18 residues. In DNA, the CDR3 is TGTGCCAGCAGCTTGGGTGCTCTCGGGACAACCTTCTCCTACGAGCAGTACTTC. It specifies CASSLGALGTTFSYEQYF.

The J gene is TRBJ2-2, the V gene TRBV7-7; no definite D call. Germline V gives CDR1 SSHAT, CDR2 FNYEAQ (reference sequence). The V end was cut by 5 bases, the J end by 4 bases, with 14 bases between. The CDR3 contains 15 residues. CDR3 in DNA: TGTGCCAGCAGCCCCGCGGTCGGTGTCACCGGGGAGCTGTTTTTT. Encoded protein: CASSPAVGVTGELFF.

This clonotype has more than one count but fewer than ten. J is TRBJ2-5 and V is TRBV6-6; the D gene is possibly TRBD1 (6 bases). The CDR3 loop spans 13 amino acids. Trimming removed 6 bases at V and 6 bases at J, with 14 bases between. Germline CDR1 reads MNHNY; CDR2 reads SVGAGI (reference sequence). In nucleotides, the CDR3 is TGTGCCAGCAGCCGCGTGGGGGCGCAGACCCAGTACTTC. This gives the protein CASSRVGAQTQYF.

The J gene is TRBJ1-1, the V gene TRBV6-2 or TRBV6-3; no reliable D call. Germline V gene sequence: CDR1 MNHEY, CDR2 SVGEGT. The CDR3 is made up of 15 amino acids. The germline V and J ends were trimmed by 2 bases and 3 bases, with 13 bases remaining between them. The CDR3 is CASSYRPILYTEAFF. The CDR3 nucleotides are TGTGCCAGCAGTTACCGCCCCATCTTGTACACTGAAGCTTTCTTT.

As for this clonotype: This may be a read error, as it is one base from a much larger clone. The J gene is TRBJ1-5, the V gene TRBV6-2 or TRBV6-3; the D is unclear. The V and J ends lost 5 bases and 2 bases respectively, with 7 bases between them. The germline CDR1 and CDR2 sequences are MNHEY and SVGEGT. The CDR3 length is 13 residues. CDR3 amino acids: CASSTTRNQPQHF. As DNA, the CDR3 is TGTGCCAGCAGTACTACCCGCAATCAGCCCCAGCATTTT.

The chain recombines TRBV11-2 with TRBJ2-5, with 9 bases identical to TRBD2. Trimming cost V 4 bases and J 2 bases; bases outside gene matches: 8. CDR1 and CDR2 from the germline V gene are SGHAT and FQNNGV. The CDR3 has 16 residues. The CDR3 here is CASSYAAGGRQETQYF. CDR3 sequence (DNA): TGTGCCAGCAGCTACGCAGCGGGGGGAAGGCAAGAGACCCAGTACTTC.

The chain carries TRBV7-2 and TRBJ2-3; maybe TRBD1 (5 bases). Germline assignment: CDR1 SGHTA and CDR2 FQGNSA. The CDR3 covers 15 residues. The germline V and J ends were trimmed by 1 base and 2 bases, with 10 bases remaining between them. The CDR3 DNA sequence: TGTGCCAGCAGCTTAGATAGGGGAACCACAGATACGCAGTATTTT. It yields the protein CASSLDRGTTDTQYF. Full variable domain (outside the CDR3, taken from reference TRBV7-2 and TRBJ2-3): GAGVSQSPSNKVTEKGKDVELRCDPISGHTALYWYRQSLGQGLEFLIYFQGNSAPDKSGLPSDRFSAERTGGSVSTLTIQRTQQEDSAVYLCASSLDRGTTDTQYFGPGTRLTVL.

This chain joins TRBV4-3 and TRBJ2-3, with D maybe TRBD2 (6 bases). Germline loops: CDR1 LGHNA, CDR2 YSLEER. The CDR3 contains 13 residues. Trimming pared 5 bases from V and 5 bases from J, leaving 11 bases between. The CDR3 DNA is TGCGCCAGCAGCGGTAGGAGGGGAGATACGCAGTATTTT. Translated: CASSGRRGDTQYF.

The chain recombines TRBV28 with TRBJ2-5, with a tentative D call TRBD2 (5 bases). CDR3 size: 12 residues. Germline V gene lookup returns CDR1 MDHEN and CDR2 SYDVKM. V dropped 6 bases and J dropped 6 bases, with 11 bases sitting between them. CDR3 loop: CASRERVKTQYF. The CDR3 DNA is TGTGCCAGCAGGGAGAGGGTAAAGACCCAGTACTTC.

The chain links TRBV20-1 to TRBJ2-3; a possible D gene is TRBD2 (6 bases). This CDR3 is 14 amino acids long. CDR1 is DFQATT and CDR2 is SNEGSKA in the germline V gene (reference sequence). Trimming pared 0 bases from V and 7 bases from J, leaving 14 bases between. This CDR3 is CSARDSWRGNTQYF. CDR3 sequence (DNA): TGCAGTGCTAGAGATTCGTGGAGGGGAAATACGCAGTATTTT.

The CDR3 nucleotides are TGTGCCAGCAGCCAAGGGAGGGTTGACGAGCAGTACTTC. It translates to CASSQGRVDEQYF. The chain joins TRBV3-1 to TRBJ2-4; the D gene is possibly TRBD2 (6 bases). The J call may not be correct, given that the DNA end is closer to TRBJ2-7. The CDR3 runs 13 residues. Germline V gene sequence: CDR1 LGHDT, CDR2 YNNKEL (reference sequence).

The V and J genes are TRBV10-1 and TRBJ1-2; the D is unclear. The CDR3 runs 13 residues. V lost 0 bases and J lost 6, with 8 bases in between. From germline, CDR1 is WNHNN and CDR2 SYGVQD (reference sequence). The CDR3 DNA sequence: TGCGCCAGCAGTGAGTCCGGACCTCATGGCTACACCTTC. It codes for CASSESGPHGYTF.

V is TRBV5-4 and J is TRBJ2-5, with 8 positions matching TRBD1. This CDR3 comprises 16 residues. The ends lost 3 bases at V and 5 bases at J; junction bases unmatched: 12. Germline V lookup: CDR1 SGHNT, CDR2 YYREEE (reference sequence). CDR3 sequence: CASSSEFRTGTETQYF. As DNA, the CDR3 is TGTGCCAGCAGCTCGGAATTCAGGACAGGGACGGAGACCCAGTACTTC. Variable domain in full (rest from reference TRBV5-4 and TRBJ2-5): ETGVTQSPTHLIKTRGQQVTLRCSSQSGHNTVSWYQQALGQGPQFIFQYYREEENGRGNFPPRFSGLQFPNYSSELNVNALELDDSALYLCASSSEFRTGTETQYFGPGTRLLVL.

The J gene is TRBJ2-1, the V gene TRBV3-1; 16 bases line up with TRBD2. CDR3 size: 18 residues. V lost 4 bases, J lost 4 bases, and 7 bases stayed unmatched. The germline V gene encodes CDR1 LGHDT and CDR2 YNNKEL (reference sequence). DNA for the CDR3: TGTGCCAGCAGCCCCCTCGGGACTAGCGGGGGGGCTTACAATGAGCAGTTCTTC. Protein: CASSPLGTSGGAYNEQFF.

This chain uses TRBV20-1 with TRBJ2-7; either TRBD1 or TRBD2 may fit D (5 bases each). CDR1 and CDR2 (germline): DFQATT, SNEGSKA (reference sequence). The CDR3 loop spans 14 amino acids. Trimming took off 6 bases at V and 5 bases at J, with 20 bases between the two ends. CDR3: CSAESSGATNEQYF. The CDR3 nucleotides read TGCAGTGCAGAGTCTTCCGGGGCTACCAACGAGCAGTACTTC.